A selection of T cell receptor beta chains follows, all from one sample in a study of OX40 agonist ivuxolimab in advanced cancers. Only in-frame clones appear in the TCRdb table, and some are missing; sequencing was by immunoSEQ multiplex PCR. Counted here are tens of thousands of clones, just over 90% occurring once; the ten biggest clones make up around 0.51%. This material consisted of CD4+ or CD8+ T cells sorted from blood, taken in a trial of the OX40 agonist ivuxolimab. The receptors originated from an adult with an advanced solid tumor such as melanoma, head and neck, liver or kidney cancer. CDR3s include the opening cysteine and the closing phenylalanine or tryptophan. The D gene is left open where the match is weak. Rows may omit the clone size; those that give it use once, few, many or a size class.

TRBJ1-6,TRBV7-9,NA,NA,TGTGCCAGCAGCGCCCCAGGATTTTCACCCCTCCACTTT,CASSAPGFSPLHF
TRBJ1-5,TRBV30,NA,NA,TGTGCCTGGAGTCAGACCGGGGCAGGGAATCAGCCCCAGCATTTT,CAWSQTGAGNQPQHF
TRBJ2-2,TRBV25-1,TRBD1,NA,TGTGCCAGCAGTGAGTGGACAGGCAAAGGGACCGGGGAGCTGTTTTTT,CASSEWTGKGTGELFF
TRBJ2-5,TRBV5-6,NA,NA,TGTGCCAGCAGCCCCGCGGGGGCTACGGAGACCCAGTACTTC,CASSPAGATETQYF
TRBJ2-3,TRBV19,NA,NA,TGTGCCAGTGTGAAGCATGATACGCAGTATTTT,CASVKHDTQYF
TRBJ2-5,TRBV21-1,NA,NA,TGTGCCAGCAGCAAAGCATGGGGATGGGAGACCCAGTACTTC,CASSKAWGWETQYF
TRBJ2-7,TRBV19,TRBD1,NA,TGTGCCAGTAGTATAAGTCTCGGGACAGCGTCCTACGAGCAGTACTTC,CASSISLGTASYEQYF
TRBJ2-5,TRBV5-1,NA,NA,TGCGCCAGCAGCTTGAGACCAGGGCCCCCAGAGACCCAGTACTTC,CASSLRPGPPETQYF
TRBJ2-1,TRBV6-5,NA,NA,TGTGCCAGCAGTTACTCGTTGTTGAATGAGCAGTTCTTC,CASSYSLLNEQFF
TRBJ2-2,TRBV7-6,TRBD2,NA,TGTGCCAGCAGCTTCTCAACGGGGGGAGGTACCGGGGAGCTGTTTTTT,CASSFSTGGGTGELFF
TRBJ1-1,TRBV2,NA,NA,TGTGCCAGCTGGCACAGTCCGGGGACTGAAGCTTTCTTT,CASWHSPGTEAFF
TRBJ2-4,TRBV6-4,TRBD1,NA,TGTGCCAGCAGTGACTCGAACCCCCCAGGGGGCAAAAACATTCAGTACTTC,CASSDSNPPGGKNIQYF
TRBJ1-5,TRBV19,TRBD1,once,TGTGCCAGTAGACCGACAGGGGGCTCAAATCAGCCCCAGCATTTT,CASRPTGGSNQPQHF
TRBJ1-1,TRBV7-8,NA,NA,TGTGCCAGCAGCTTAAGACCCACTGAAGCTTTCTTT,CASSLRPTEAFF
TRBJ2-7,TRBV11-2,NA,NA,TGTGCCAGCAGCTTTTCACTAGAAGAAACCGAGCAGTACTTC,CASSFSLEETEQYF
TRBJ1-2,TRBV4-1,TRBD1,NA,TGCGCCAGCAGCCAAGTCTCAACTGGGGGACAGCGAGACTACACCTTC,CASSQVSTGGQRDYTF
TRBJ2-7,TRBV7-6,TRBD2,few,TGTGCCAGCGCTAGCGGTCGGAACGAGCAGTACTTC,CASASGRNEQYF
TRBJ1-5,TRBV5-6,NA,NA,TGTGCCAGCAGCTTGGGGGGGGACAATCAGCCCCAGCATTTT,CASSLGGDNQPQHF
TRBJ1-1,TRBV19,NA,NA,TGTGCCAGTACCATCCCCATAGGCCGGACCCCGAACACTGAAGCTTTCTTT,CASTIPIGRTPNTEAFF
TRBJ2-5,TRBV30,NA,NA,TGTGCCTGGAGCGGAGTGGGTGGAGAGACCCAGTACTTC,CAWSGVGGETQYF
TRBJ1-1,TRBV18,TRBD1,NA,TGTGCCAGCTCGCCTTCAGGGGGCAGCAGGGGCACTGAAGCTTTCTTT,CASSPSGGSRGTEAFF
TRBJ1-1,TRBV11-2,TRBD1,NA,TGTGCCAGCAGCACAGGGGTGAACACTGAAGCTTTCTTT,CASSTGVNTEAFF
TRBJ1-2,TRBV9,NA,NA,TGTGCCAGCAGCGTAGGAGTAGCAGAGTTCTATGGCTACACCTTC,CASSVGVAEFYGYTF
TRBJ2-3,TRBV2,NA,NA,TGTGCCAGCAGTCCATCACCTTTTGGGGAGGGCACAGATACGCAGTATTTT,CASSPSPFGEGTDTQYF
TRBJ1-6,TRBV6-1,NA,few,TGTGCCAGCAGTGACGCGGTCAATATTCGGGATTCACCCCTCCACTTT,CASSDAVNIRDSPLHF
TRBJ2-3,TRBV4-2,NA,NA,TGTGCCAGCAGCCAAGAGTTCCCCCCGGGAGCTGGCACAGATACGCAGTATTTT,CASSQEFPPGAGTDTQYF
TRBJ1-2,TRBV21-1,NA,NA,TGTGCCAGCAGCAAAAGGGGTACAGTTAGTAAGAGCTATGGCTACACCTTC,CASSKRGTVSKSYGYTF
TRBJ1-2,TRBV18,TRBD1,few,TGTGCCAGCTCACCTGAGGGACAGGGCTATGGCTACACCTTC,CASSPEGQGYGYTF
TRBJ1-3,TRBV30,NA,NA,TGTGCCTGGGCCCGGAGGGCCATATATTTT,CAWARRAIYF
TRBJ2-7,TRBV30,NA,NA,TGTGCCTGGAGTCCTCTAAATCGGCTTGCGCAGTACTTC,CAWSPLNRLAQYF
TRBJ2-3,TRBV9,NA,NA,TGTGCCAGCAGCGTAGAAGGCCGAGGGAATACAGATACGCAGTATTTT,CASSVEGRGNTDTQYF
TRBJ2-2,TRBV19,NA,NA,TGTGCCAGTACCCTCACCCTTCAAGGGGCCGGGGAGCTGTTTTTT,CASTLTLQGAGELFF
TRBJ2-1,TRBV30,TRBD2,NA,TGTGCCTGGAGTGGGGACTACCAAAGCCGCAATGAGCAGTTCTTC,CAWSGDYQSRNEQFF
TRBJ2-3,TRBV27,TRBD1,NA,TGTGCCAGCAGTAACCATTACAGGGGCGGAACAGATACGCAGTATTTT,CASSNHYRGGTDTQYF
TRBJ2-5,TRBV6-5,NA,NA,TGTGCCGGCAGTCTAGGACAGTTGGGAGAGACCCAGTACTTC,CAGSLGQLGETQYF
TRBJ1-2,TRBV2,NA,once,TGTGCCAGCAGCGACCGGGGTGGCAGTTTTAACTATGGCTACACCTTC,CASSDRGGSFNYGYTF
TRBJ2-7,TRBV6-1,NA,NA,TGTGCCACCGGGGGGGACAGATGGTTC,CATGGDRWF
TRBJ2-5,TRBV6-8,NA,NA,TGTGCCAGCAGTCCACCTTGTCGAGCGGGCATCCAAGAGACCCAGTACTTC,CASSPPCRAGIQETQYF
TRBJ2-5,TRBV10-3,TRBD2,NA,TGTGCCATCAGTGATCGTCTAGCGGTGCACGGGACCCAGTACTTC,CAISDRLAVHGTQYF
TRBJ1-1,TRBV2,NA,few,TGTGCCAGTCTGGCCAACGGGGGAGGATCTGAAGCTTTCTTT,CASLANGGGSEAFF
TRBJ2-4,TRBV5-4,NA,NA,TGTGCCAGCAGCCCGAGGGGGGGGCCCCTAGCCAAAAACATTCAGTACTTC,CASSPRGGPLAKNIQYF
TRBJ1-1,TRBV7-3,NA,NA,TGTGCCATCCGAGTTGCAGGCTATTACACTGAAGCTTTCTTT,CAIRVAGYYTEAFF
TRBJ2-7,TRBV19,NA,NA,TGTGCCAGTAGTCGGGGCCCCTACGAGCAGTACTTC,CASSRGPYEQYF
TRBJ2-5,TRBV30,NA,NA,TGTGCCTGGTCGGTACAAGAGACCCAGTACTTC,CAWSVQETQYF
TRBJ1-2,TRBV29-1,TRBD1,NA,TGCAGCGTTGGGACAGGACGTGGCTACACCTTC,CSVGTGRGYTF
TRBJ2-7,TRBV18,NA,NA,TGTGCCAGCTCACCACTTACAGGGAACGAGCAGTACTTC,CASSPLTGNEQYF
TRBJ2-2,TRBV19,NA,NA,TGTGCCAGTAGTATAGTCGGCGGGGGCGGAATCACCGGGGAGCTGTTTTTT,CASSIVGGGGITGELFF
TRBJ1-6,TRBV18,NA,NA,TGTGCCAGCTCACCACAAATACAAGGGGCAGGGGATTCACCCCTCCACTTT,CASSPQIQGAGDSPLHF
TRBJ1-2,TRBV11-2,NA,NA,TGTGCCAGCAGCTCGTCGACAGGATATGGCTACACCTTC,CASSSSTGYGYTF
TRBJ2-5,TRBV6-1,TRBD2,NA,TGTGCCAGCAGACCGGGACTAGCGTACCAAGAGACCCAGTACTTC,CASRPGLAYQETQYF
TRBJ1-2,TRBV27,NA,NA,TGTGCCAGCAGTTTACAGGGCTACGGCTACACCTTC,CASSLQGYGYTF
TRBJ1-4,TRBV10-3,TRBD1,once,TGTGCCATCAGCAAAGACAGGGTTAATGAAAAACTGTTTTTT,CAISKDRVNEKLFF
TRBJ2-3,TRBV18,TRBD2,NA,TGTGCCAGCTCACCACTAGCGGGAGCAACAGATACGCAGTATTTT,CASSPLAGATDTQYF
TRBJ1-4,TRBV9,TRBD1,once,TGTGCCGGGCTGACGGGGACAGGGTCTGAAAAACTGTTTTTT,CAGLTGTGSEKLFF